The clone carrying this T cell receptor (beta chain) was seen a single time. The sample belongs to a study of blood T cell repertoires in COVID-19. Authors' methods: The authors estimated nucleated cell counts from reference gene primer amplification. This table comes from immunoSEQ multiplex PCR, and its TCRdb copy is limited to in-frame clones, with some not included. V and J calls and clone size are given by that table; D and trimming were obtained from the DNA. The sample lists under 300,000 clones, approximately 86% occurring once. This TCR was sampled from a woman aged 40-49 years with acute COVID-19. Sequencing input: PBMCs or T cells enriched from blood (not recorded which).

The CDR3 spells CATSDPTGGQNTQYF. The CDR3, as DNA: TGTGCCACCAGTGACCCAACAGGGGGCCAGAATACGCAGTATTTT. This chain links TRBV24-1 with TRBJ2-3, with TRBD1 matching 9 bases. Germline V lookup: CDR1 KGHDR, CDR2 SFDVKD. The CDR3 has 15 residues. Germline trimming cut 4 bases from V and 7 bases from J; bases unmatched to any gene: 8.